Each of the 6 T cell receptor beta chains below was sequenced from the same sample in a study of CD8 T cells in Susac syndrome. It was with random hexamers that 0.5 to 1 ug RNA was reverse transcribed. TCRdb analysed the immunoSEQ multiplex PCR reads with MiXCR anew, one entry per CDR3 protein. The profile covers 150,000 to 200,000 distinct CDR3 sequences, with about 93% appearing a single time and roughly 0.096% taken by the ten largest. Sequenced input: CD4+ T cells from PBMCs. The receptor set was obtained from a human donor in good health.

The count of this clonotype is one. This chain connects TRBV20-1 to TRBJ1-5, with a possible D match to TRBD1 (6 bases). This CDR3 spans 13 amino acids. Germline V CDR1 and CDR2: DFQATT, SNEGSKA (reference sequence). V lost 5 bases to trimming and J lost 3 bases, with 11 bases between them. Here the CDR3 DNA reads TGCAGTGCTGCCGACAGGACCAATCAGCCCCAGCATTTT. As protein: CSAADRTNQPQHF.

With respect to this clonotype: One end of the junction varies from germline; a read error may be responsible. The chain carries TRBV7-7 and TRBJ1-1, with 8 bases that match TRBD1. CDR3 size: 14 residues. Germline V gene lookup returns CDR1 SSHAT and CDR2 FNYEAQ (reference sequence). DNA of the CDR3: TGTGCTAGCAGCCCTGACAGGGGTAACGCTGAAGCTTTCTTT. It is translated as CASSPDRGNAEAFF.

The table lists this clonotype with a few counts. V gene TRBV12-3 or TRBV12-4 combines with J gene TRBJ1-2, with 7 bases matching TRBD1. The CDR3 runs to 12 residues. J was trimmed by 7 bases and V by 6 bases; bases with no gene match: 5. The CDR3 DNA follows: TGTGCCAGCAGCCTTCGGACAGGTGGCTACACCTTC. Protein: CASSLRTGGYTF.

The chain links TRBV9 to TRBJ2-5; D could derive from TRBD1 or TRBD2 (5 bases each). V was clipped by 3 bases and J by 7 bases, with 16 bases between them. The CDR3 spans 14 residues. Germline assignment: CDR1 SGDLS and CDR2 YYNGEE. The CDR3: CASSADWGMVTQYF. The CDR3 nucleotides are TGTGCCAGCAGCGCCGACTGGGGGATGGTGACCCAGTACTTC.

This clonotype is a singleton in its sample. This sequence joins TRBV3-1 and TRBJ1-5; D remains ambiguous. The CDR3 is made up of 13 amino acids. Germline loops: CDR1 LGHDT, CDR2 YNNKEL (reference sequence). V was cut by 4 bases and J by 7 bases, with 11 bases left in between. The CDR3 DNA sequence: TGTGCCAGCAGCCTCTCCCGATCGCAGCCCCAGCATTTT. Protein sequence: CASSLSRSQPQHF.

This chain's CDR3 is CASSYAGQRNQPQHF. CDR3 DNA sequence: TGTGCCAGCAGTTACGCCGGGCAGCGCAATCAGCCCCAGCATTTT. The chain recombines TRBV6-2 or TRBV6-3 with TRBJ1-5, with D unresolved. CDR1 and CDR2 from the germline V gene are MNHEY and SVGEGT. The CDR3 has 15 amino acids. Between the trimmed V and J ends, which lost 2 bases and 2 bases, there was a span of 10 bases.